The entry that follows covers one T cell receptor (beta chain) sequence. As yet, its antigen is unknown. This sample was included in a study of T cells in localized non-small cell lung cancer. Notes on the study in general: Because only a single region of the tumor was sequenced, heterogeneity remains possible.

Using immunoSEQ multiplex PCR, the repertoire was profiled, and TCRdb retains in-frame clones only, with some absent. The sample gives about 39,000 clones, 75% to 85% of which show up once; about a third is in the top ten. The ends were cut back, 5 bases at V and 0 bases at J, with 17 bases in the middle. Germline V lookup: CDR1 SGHTS, CDR2 YDEGEE. The CDR3 consists of 17 residues. The chain uses TRBV5-8 and TRBJ1-4; D unresolved. Sequenced here: PBMCs, sampled before any cancer treatment. The receptor's source is a woman aged 35-70 years with stage II squamous cell lung carcinoma. The CDR3 DNA reads as TGTGCCAGCAGGACCCTTGAGATTGGGGCAACTAATGAAAAACTGTTTTTT. Translated, it gives CASRTLEIGATNEKLFF.